This entry lists 21 T cell receptor beta chains sequenced from one sample in a study of T cells after somatic rescue of genetic block. TCRdb's copy holds only in-frame clones and misses some; the assay was immunoSEQ multiplex PCR. The data show more than 13,000 clones, approximately 70% seen once. The sample was peripheral blood mononuclear cells (PBMCs). These receptors were collected from a man between 18 and 29 years old.

J is TRBJ2-5 and V is TRBV7-9; D unresolved. There are 13 residues in the CDR3. V lost 1 base to trimming and J lost 11 bases, with 14 bases between them. CDR1 is SEHNR and CDR2 is FQNEAQ in the germline V gene (reference sequence). CDR3 region: CASSLVRGYKQYF. The CDR3 DNA is TGTGCCAGCAGCTTAGTCCGTGGGTATAAGCAGTACTTC.

The chain is built from TRBV5-1 and TRBJ1-1; the match to TRBD1 covers 8 bases. The CDR3 length is 15 residues. The ends lost 0 bases at V and 5 bases at J; junction bases unmatched: 6. Germline V gene sequence: CDR1 SGHRS, CDR2 YFSETQ. The CDR3 here is CASSLAQGAVTEAFF. Here the CDR3 DNA reads TGCGCCAGCAGCTTGGCGCAGGGGGCTGTTACTGAAGCTTTCTTT. The full variable domain, in which reference TRBV5-1 and TRBJ1-1 provide the parts outside the CDR3, is KAGVTQTPRYLIKTRGQQVTLSCSPISGHRSVSWYQQTPGQGLQFLFEYFSETQRNKGNFPGRFSGRQFSNSRSEMNVSTLELGDSALYLCASSLAQGAVTEAFFGQGTRLTVV.

This rearrangement joins TRBV7-8 to TRBJ1-5, with D unclear. Looked up from germline, CDR1 is SGHVS and CDR2 is FQNEAQ. Trimming pared 6 bases from V and 0 bases from J, leaving 6 bases between. The CDR3 runs 13 residues. The DNA for the CDR3 is TGTGCCAGCAGAGCTTATAGCAATCAGCCCCAGCATTTT. It is translated as CASRAYSNQPQHF. The whole variable domain, remainder taken from reference TRBV7-8 and TRBJ1-5, is GAGVSQSPRYKVAKRGQDVALRCDPISGHVSLFWYQQALGQGPEFLTYFQNEAQLDKSGLPSDRFFAERPEGSVSTLKIQRTQQEDSAVYLCASRAYSNQPQHFGDGTRLSIL.

The chain uses TRBV6-1 and TRBJ1-5; a weak D match, TRBD1 (5 bases). The CDR3 covers 13 residues. Deletions cut 6 bases from V and 6 bases from J, with 12 bases between. CDR1 is MNHNS and CDR2 is SASEGT in the germline V gene. The DNA for the CDR3 is TGTGCCAGCAGCCACGGGACGGTTCAGCCCCAGCATTTT. It is translated as CASSHGTVQPQHF.

Concerning this clone itself: Only one base separates this from a far larger clonotype, so it likely reflects a read error. Additional DNA sequences in this sample encode the identical CDR3. The rearrangement links TRBV6-6 to TRBJ1-2, with unresolved D. The germline gives CDR1 MNHNY, CDR2 SVGAGI (reference sequence). The CDR3 loop spans 11 amino acids. The chain's CDR3 is CASSHNYGYTF. The DNA for the CDR3 is TGTGCCAGCAGCCACAACTATGGCTACACTTTC.

This clone came up a few times. J is TRBJ2-7 and V is TRBV11-3, with 8 nucleotides matching TRBD1. The V and J ends lost 4 bases and 6 bases, in that order; junction bases with no gene match: 8. The germline CDR1 and CDR2 sequences are SGHNT and YENEEA. This CDR3 region has 14 residues. The CDR3 sequence is CASSSQGAISEQYF. CDR3 coding DNA: TGTGCCAGCAGCTCTCAGGGGGCAATAAGCGAGCAGTACTTC.

The CDR3 DNA follows: TGTGCCAGCTCACTCCAAGAGACCCAGTACTTC. Its protein is CASSLQETQYF. V gene TRBV18 combines with J gene TRBJ2-5; no clear D. Looked up from germline, CDR1 is KGHSH and CDR2 is LQKENI. Trimming stripped 4 bases from V and 1 base from J, with 1 base between. The CDR3 length is 11 residues.

This clone ranks as medium-sized. The limits of the CDR3 on the DNA are not certain, so only TCRdb's listed CDR3 is given. The chain couples TRBV12-2 to TRBJ2-1; the tabulated D call, TRBD2, remains unverified against the DNA. TRBV12-2 is tagged as a pseudogene. The CDR3 region is 17 residues in length, termini included. CDR3 region: CASRLVASGNSYNEQFF.

V gene TRBV5-1 combines with J gene TRBJ2-3; 7 nucleotides match TRBD2. V dropped 4 bases and J dropped 7; count of bases not matched to a gene: 15. Per the germline V gene, CDR1 is SGHRS and CDR2 is YFSETQ. The length of the CDR3 is 16 residues. DNA of the CDR3: TGCGCCAGCAGCCCCTTATCCGGGACTACAGCATATACGCAGTATTTT. It codes for CASSPLSGTTAYTQYF. Full variable domain (outside the CDR3, taken from reference TRBV5-1 and TRBJ2-3): KAGVTQTPRYLIKTRGQQVTLSCSPISGHRSVSWYQQTPGQGLQFLFEYFSETQRNKGNFPGRFSGRQFSNSRSEMNVSTLELGDSALYLCASSPLSGTTAYTQYFGPGTRLTVL.

This clone was counted between two and nine times. The CDR3 here is CASSPRGRVSWNTIYF. Here the CDR3 DNA reads TGTGCCAGTAGTCCCCGGGGCAGGGTCTCTTGGAACACCATATATTTT. The chain recombines TRBV19 with TRBJ1-3; perhaps TRBD1 as D (5 bases). Germline CDR1 reads LNHDA; CDR2 reads SQIVND (reference sequence). The germline V and J ends were trimmed by 5 bases and 7 bases, with 21 bases remaining between them. The CDR3 has 16 amino acids.

This chain links TRBV18 with TRBJ2-7, with D maybe TRBD2 (5 bases). Germline-derived CDR1 and CDR2 are KGHSH and LQKENI. Trimming stripped 2 bases from V and 5 bases from J, with 16 bases between. This CDR3 spans 15 amino acids. CDR3 DNA: TGTGCCAGCTCACCAGGGAGAGGATGGGTACACGAGCAGTACTTC. Its translation: CASSPGRGWVHEQYF.

This clone was found a few times. The CDR3 spells CASSSLAGGQETQYF. CDR3 coding DNA: TGCGCCAGCAGCTCACTAGCGGGGGGGCAAGAGACCCAGTACTTC. The chain carries TRBV5-1 and TRBJ2-5; 13 bases map to TRBD2. J lost 2 bases, V lost 3 bases, and 1 base had no gene match. The CDR3 contains 15 residues. Germline-derived CDR1 and CDR2 are SGHRS and YFSETQ.

The chain is built from TRBV19 and TRBJ2-6; unclear D gene. Trimming shortened V by 4 bases and J by 0 bases, and 4 bases separated the two germline ends. Germline V gene lookup returns CDR1 LNHDA and CDR2 SQIVND (reference sequence). This CDR3 has 14 residues. The CDR3 DNA sequence: TGTGCCAGTAGTACGGGCTCTGGGGCCAACGTCCTGACTTTC. Translation gives CASSTGSGANVLTF.

The chain's CDR3 is CASRATGTQYF. CDR3 sequence (DNA): TGTGCCAGCAGGGCAACGGGGACCCAGTACTTC. This chain connects TRBV7-9 to TRBJ2-5; no clear D gene. Germline CDR1 is SEHNR and CDR2 is FQNEAQ (reference sequence). The CDR3 totals 11 residues. V lost 6 bases and J 7 bases, leaving 9 bases between the germline ends.

V is TRBV11-2 and J is TRBJ2-1; TRBD2 matches at 12 bases. This CDR3 region has 15 residues. Per the germline V gene, CDR1 is SGHAT and CDR2 is FQNNGV. After removal of 3 bases from V and 6 bases from J, the junction contained 3 bases not matched to a gene. The CDR3 loop is CASSLTSGSSNEQFF. CDR3 DNA: TGTGCCAGCAGCTTGACTAGCGGGAGCTCCAATGAGCAGTTCTTC.

This clone was seen only a few times. The chain employs TRBV6-5 and TRBJ1-2; tentatively, D is TRBD1 (5 bases). V lost 4 bases, J lost 2 bases, and 11 bases lay in between. The CDR3 sequence is 14 residues long. Germline assignment: CDR1 MNHEY and CDR2 SVGAGI. CDR3: CASSSPGRNYGYTF. The CDR3, as DNA: TGTGCCAGCAGTTCTCCGGGACGGAACTATGGCTACACCTTC.

This sequence joins TRBV9 and TRBJ2-5; 10 bases map to TRBD2. Germline CDR1 and CDR2: SGDLS and YYNGEE. V trimming: 9 bases; J trimming: 9 bases; junction bases outside the gene matches: 14. This CDR3 spans 14 amino acids. CDR3 in amino acids: CATPLAGGSGAQYF. In nucleotides, the CDR3 is TGTGCCACTCCTTTAGCGGGAGGAAGCGGGGCCCAGTACTTC.

The rearrangement joins TRBV6-6 to TRBJ2-7, with D perhaps matching TRBD2 (6 bases). The CDR3 sequence is 15 residues long. From germline, CDR1 is MNHNY and CDR2 SVGAGI (reference sequence). V was shortened by 8 bases and J by 3 bases, with 20 bases between the two germline ends. The CDR3 loop reads CASGEAGRRNYEQYF. CDR3 in DNA: TGTGCCAGCGGGGAGGCAGGGCGGCGGAACTACGAGCAGTACTTC.

The chain couples TRBV19 to TRBJ1-5; no reliable D call. V shed 5 bases and J shed 3 bases, with 11 bases lying between them. Germline V gene lookup returns CDR1 LNHDA and CDR2 SQIVND (reference sequence). CDR3 length: 14 residues. Written as DNA, the CDR3 is TGTGCCAGTAGTGACCTACCCGTCAATCAGCCCCAGCATTTT. Translating gives CASSDLPVNQPQHF.

CDR3 DNA sequence: TGTGCCAGCAGGATCACAGGGTCCACTGAAGCTTTCTTT. The encoded protein is CASRITGSTEAFF. J is TRBJ1-1 and V is TRBV6-4; D is perhaps TRBD1 (6 bases). In germline, CDR1 is MRHNA, CDR2 SNTAGT. The CDR3 is 13 amino acids. Trimming pared 6 bases from V and 4 bases from J, leaving 12 bases between.

This chain uses TRBV28 with TRBJ2-7; tentatively, D is TRBD1 (6 bases). The CDR3 totals 14 residues. In germline, CDR1 is MDHEN, CDR2 SYDVKM. V dropped 2 bases and J dropped 2 bases, with 10 bases sitting between them. The DNA of the CDR3 is TGTGCCAGCAGTTTACTGGGGGCCACCTACGAGCAGTACTTC. Residues: CASSLLGATYEQYF.